A single T cell receptor beta chain is shown here with its context. This sample is drawn from a study of blood T cell repertoires in COVID-19. In the original workflow: Estimates of nucleated cell counts were drawn from the amplification of reference gene primers. Sequencing was performed with immunoSEQ multiplex PCR; in TCRdb, only in-frame clones are kept and a portion is missing. The DNA was the basis for D and trimming; V, J and clone size are from that table. The data contain roughly 68,000 clones, approximately 79% of them singletons. Sequencing was performed on peripheral blood. This receptor was taken from a woman between 45 and 60 years old with acute or convalescent COVID-19.

CDR3 in amino acids: CASSEQGTLYEQYF. The CDR3 nucleotides read TGTGCCAGTTCTGAACAGGGTACTCTTTACGAGCAGTACTTC. The chain uses TRBV2 and TRBJ2-7; tentative D call: TRBD1 (6 bases). The CDR3 runs 14 residues. V dropped 9 bases and J dropped 4 bases, with 19 bases sitting between them. Germline-derived CDR1 and CDR2 are SNHLY and FYNNEI. Filled out from reference TRBV2 and TRBJ2-7, the complete variable domain reads EPEVTQTPSHQVTQMGQEVILRCVPISNHLYFYWYRQILGQKVEFLVSFYNNEISEKSEIFDDQFSVERPDGSNFTLKIRSTKLEDSAMYFCASSEQGTLYEQYFGPGTRLTVT.